The 2 T cell receptor beta chains given below trace back to one sample, sequenced in a study of CD8 T cells in ankylosing spondylitis. A single record per CDR3 protein comes from TCRdb applying MiXCR to the 5' RACE reads. The table has roughly 230,000 distinct CDR3 sequences, about 18% seen once. The specimen sequenced was blood, either unsorted or a sorted T cell fraction (not recorded which). These receptors all stem from a male donor with ankylosing spondylitis or in good health (not recorded which).

This clonotype was recorded a few times. The rearrangement joins TRBV4-3 to TRBJ2-5; 13 bases line up with TRBD2. Germline V gives CDR1 LGHNA, CDR2 YSLEER. CDR3 length equals 18 residues. The V gene end was trimmed by 1 base and the J gene end by 5 bases; junction bases not matched to a gene: 10. For the CDR3, the DNA is TGCGCCAGCAGCCAAGCGCATAGTACGACTAGCGGGAGGGAGACCCAGTACTTC. Residues: CASSQAHSTTSGRETQYF.

This clonotype was seen a handful of times. The V gene is TRBV7-3, the J gene TRBJ2-1; D is perhaps TRBD1 (5 bases). Per the germline V gene, CDR1 is SGHTA and CDR2 is FQGTGA. Trimming removed 7 bases at V and 6 bases at J, with 16 bases between. There are 14 residues in the CDR3. CDR3 protein: CASNHRDRPNEQFF. CDR3 DNA sequence: TGTGCCAGCAACCACCGAGACAGACCCAATGAGCAGTTCTTC.